This TCR beta chain was found in a study of blood T cells in healthy people across ages. Primed by a sample-barcoded 5' primer and a J-beta primer mix, a second PCR proceeded for 7 to 11 cycles. A template-switch adaptor that had 12 random nucleotides put a tag on each cDNA molecule. TCRdb itself ran the 5' RACE reads through MiXCR, one entry per CDR3 protein. Counted here are nearly 1 million distinct CDR3 sequences, roughly 51% occurring once; the ten biggest clones make up 20% to 25%. CDR1 is MGHDK and CDR2 is SYGVNS in the germline V gene. This CDR3 is 15 amino acids long. V lost 3 bases, J lost 3 bases, and 14 bases lay in between.

Input material: blood. The receptor's source is a woman aged 55-69 years in good health. The rearrangement joins TRBV25-1 to TRBJ2-5, with D uncertain. DNA for the CDR3: TGTGCCAGCAGTGACCTCTTCGACGGTAAAGAGACCCAGTACTTC. Encoded protein: CASSDLFDGKETQYF. The full variable domain, its missing parts supplied by reference TRBV25-1 and TRBJ2-5, is EADIYQTPRYLVIGTGKKITLECSQTMGHDKMYWYQQDPGMELHLIHYSYGVNSTEKGDLSSESTVSRIRTEHFPLTLESARPSHTSQYLCASSDLFDGKETQYFGPGTRLLVL.